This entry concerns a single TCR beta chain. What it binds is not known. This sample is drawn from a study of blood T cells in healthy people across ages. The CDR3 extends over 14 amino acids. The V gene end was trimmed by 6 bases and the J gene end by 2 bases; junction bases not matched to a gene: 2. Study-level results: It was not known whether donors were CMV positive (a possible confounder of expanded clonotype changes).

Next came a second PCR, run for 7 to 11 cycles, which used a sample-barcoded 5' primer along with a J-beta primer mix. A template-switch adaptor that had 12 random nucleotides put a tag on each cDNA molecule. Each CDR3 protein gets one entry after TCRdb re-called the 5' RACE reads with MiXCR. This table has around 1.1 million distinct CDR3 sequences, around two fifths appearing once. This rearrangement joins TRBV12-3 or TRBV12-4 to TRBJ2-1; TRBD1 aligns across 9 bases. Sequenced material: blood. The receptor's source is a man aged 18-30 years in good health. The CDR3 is CASSGTGPYNEQFF. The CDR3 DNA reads TGTGCCAGCAGCGGGACAGGGCCCTACAATGAGCAGTTCTTC.